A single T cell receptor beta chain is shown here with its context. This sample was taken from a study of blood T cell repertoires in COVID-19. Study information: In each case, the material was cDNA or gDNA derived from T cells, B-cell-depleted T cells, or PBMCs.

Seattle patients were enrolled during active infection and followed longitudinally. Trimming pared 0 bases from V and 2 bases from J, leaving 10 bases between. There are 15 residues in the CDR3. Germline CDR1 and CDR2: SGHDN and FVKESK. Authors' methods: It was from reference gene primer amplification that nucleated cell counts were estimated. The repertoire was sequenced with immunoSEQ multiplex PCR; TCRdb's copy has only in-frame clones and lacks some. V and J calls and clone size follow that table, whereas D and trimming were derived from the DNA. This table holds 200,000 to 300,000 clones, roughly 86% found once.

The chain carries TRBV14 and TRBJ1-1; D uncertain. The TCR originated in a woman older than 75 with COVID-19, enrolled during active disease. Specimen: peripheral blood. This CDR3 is CASSQDIKTNTEAFF. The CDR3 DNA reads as TGTGCCAGCAGCCAAGATATCAAGACTAACACTGAAGCTTTCTTT.